Below, 14 T cell receptor beta chains from the same sample are listed, as sequenced in a study of blood T cell repertoires in COVID-19. Sequencing used immunoSEQ multiplex PCR; TCRdb keeps in-frame clones, though not all of them. Seen here are 120,000 to 150,000 clones, around 84% observed once, and the top ten hold about 2.6%. The material sequenced was peripheral blood. The receptor source for this set is a human donor with acute or convalescent COVID-19. The donor label of this sample is uncertain.

This clone was seen a handful of times. The V and J genes are TRBV6-5 and TRBJ2-3; 11 nucleotides line up with TRBD1. Trimming removed 7 bases from V and 4 bases from J; junction bases left unmatched: 4. This CDR3 is built from 14 residues. Germline V gene lookup returns CDR1 MNHEY and CDR2 SVGAGI. The CDR3 reads CASIPGQGADTQYF. For the CDR3, the DNA is TGTGCCAGCATCCCGGGACAGGGGGCAGATACGCAGTATTTT.

The V gene is TRBV5-6, the J gene TRBJ2-3; no firm D call. The germline CDR1 and CDR2 sequences are SGHDT and YYEEEE. V was pared by 0 bases and J by 6 bases, with 11 bases between. The CDR3 runs 14 residues. CDR3 amino acids: CASSLVSGPDTQYF. The CDR3 DNA sequence: TGTGCCAGCAGCTTGGTCTCTGGGCCGGATACGCAGTATTTT.

This sequence joins TRBV28 and TRBJ2-4; D may be TRBD2 (6 bases). The CDR3 is 18 amino acids. The V gene lost 3 bases and the J gene lost 0 bases, with 18 bases spanning the gap. The germline V gene has CDR1 MDHEN and CDR2 SYDVKM. Here the CDR3 DNA reads TGTGCCAGCAGTTTTAGAACCGGGAGAGTTACAGCCAAAAACATTCAGTACTTC. Protein product: CASSFRTGRVTAKNIQYF.

The chain uses TRBV7-9 and TRBJ2-1; D ambiguous. The CDR3 has 13 amino acids. Germline V gene lookup returns CDR1 SEHNR and CDR2 FQNEAQ (reference sequence). V shed 5 bases and J shed 10 bases, with 15 bases lying between them. CDR3 region: CASSPVWAWEQFF. As DNA, the CDR3 is TGTGCCAGCAGCCCGGTTTGGGCGTGGGAGCAGTTCTTC.

This clone was recorded once. The chain couples TRBV9 to TRBJ2-1; D is uncertain. This CDR3 is 15 amino acids long. The V gene's germline CDR1 is SGDLS and CDR2 YYNGEE. V lost 0 bases, J lost 5 bases, and 12 bases lay in between. In nucleotides, the CDR3 is TGTGCCAGCAGCGTAGATGGCCCTCCCCACAATGAGCAGTTCTTC. The encoded protein is CASSVDGPPHNEQFF.

The chain links TRBV2 to TRBJ1-5; unclear D gene. CDR3 length: 11 residues. Germline V CDR1 and CDR2: SNHLY, FYNNEI. Trimming left V 2 bases short and J 12 bases short, with 8 bases between. The DNA of the CDR3 is TGTGCCAGCAGTGAATGGCAAGACCAGCATTTT. This codes for CASSEWQDQHF.

This rearrangement joins TRBV19 to TRBJ1-6; 10 positions match TRBD1. The CDR3 consists of 18 residues. V was clipped by 4 bases and J by 6 bases; unmatched bases: 12. Germline V gene lookup returns CDR1 LNHDA and CDR2 SQIVND (reference sequence). Here the CDR3 DNA reads TGTGCCAGTAGTACGAATCGGGACAGGGGATTGAGTAATTCACCCCTCCACTTT. This gives the protein CASSTNRDRGLSNSPLHF.

V usage is TRBV6-2 or TRBV6-3 and J usage is TRBJ1-1, with D maybe TRBD1 (6 bases). The CDR3 has 17 amino acids. V lost 5 bases and J lost 2, with 21 bases in between. Per the germline V gene, CDR1 is MNHEY and CDR2 is SVGEGT. The CDR3, as DNA: TGTGCCAGCAGTGATACTTTGACAGGAACGGAAAACACTGAAGCTTTCTTT. Translated, it gives CASSDTLTGTENTEAFF.

The chain has TRBV6-5 and TRBJ1-3, with D maybe TRBD1 (5 bases). Germline loops: CDR1 MNHEY, CDR2 SVGAGI. V lost 2 bases to trimming and J lost 0 bases, with 11 bases between them. This CDR3 spans 16 amino acids. CDR3 bases: TGTGCCAGCAGTTACAGGGGCACCCTCTCTGGAAACACCATATATTTT. The encoded protein is CASSYRGTLSGNTIYF.

V is TRBV2 and J is TRBJ1-1; TRBD1 is a possible D gene (6 bases). The CDR3 sequence is 13 residues long. Germline V gene data show CDR1 as SNHLY and CDR2 as FYNNEI. V shed 6 bases and J shed 0 bases, with 8 bases lying between them. CDR3 coding DNA: TGTGCCAGCAGCTACAGGGTGAACACTGAAGCTTTCTTT. Amino acid sequence: CASSYRVNTEAFF.

This chain links TRBV5-6 with TRBJ1-3; maybe TRBD1 (5 bases). The CDR3 is made up of 18 amino acids. Germline assignment: CDR1 SGHDT and CDR2 YYEEEE. Trimming took 4 bases from V and 4 from J, leaving 24 bases between them. This CDR3 is CASSPRRGGASRGNTIYF. In DNA form, the CDR3 reads TGTGCCAGCAGCCCGCGGCGTGGAGGGGCATCGAGAGGAAACACCATATATTTT.

The chain recombines TRBV28 with TRBJ1-6; possible D gene TRBD1, 6 bases. Germline loops: CDR1 MDHEN, CDR2 SYDVKM. The CDR3 is made up of 15 amino acids. Trimming pared 4 bases from V and 6 bases from J, leaving 13 bases between. CDR3 region: CASSSQTGSNSPLHF. As DNA, the CDR3 is TGTGCCAGCAGTTCACAAACAGGGTCTAATTCACCCCTCCACTTT.

This clone showed up just once. The DNA for the CDR3 is TGTGCCAGCAGGGAGGCGTACACCGGGGAGCTGTTTTTT. This codes for CASREAYTGELFF. The V and J genes are TRBV27 and TRBJ2-2; weak D call: TRBD2 (5 bases). CDR3 length: 13 residues. Germline V gene lookup returns CDR1 MNHEY and CDR2 SMNVEV (reference sequence). Trimming took off 6 bases at V and 3 bases at J, with 8 bases between the two ends.

The genes are TRBV7-2 and TRBJ1-6, with 8 bases that match TRBD1. The CDR3 covers 17 residues. CDR1 is SGHTA and CDR2 is FQGNSA in the germline V gene. Losses at the gene ends were 0 bases for V and 6 bases for J; bases not matched to a gene: 7. The CDR3 region has the DNA TGTGCCAGCAGCTTAGCCCGACAGGGGCGTACTAATTCACCCCTCCACTTT. The encoded protein is CASSLARQGRTNSPLHF.